These T cell receptor beta chains were read from a single sample in a study of technical replicates of blood from four donors. Produced via immunoSEQ multiplex PCR; TCRdb's table is partial and in-frame only. The sample has 84,000 or so clones, 85% to 95% seen once. The specimen sequenced was T cells isolated from PBMCs. These receptors all stem from a human donor in good health. CDR3s include the opening cysteine and the closing phenylalanine or tryptophan. The D gene is left open where the match is weak. Some rows mark clone size as missing; the rest say once, few, many or name a class of expanded clone.

d_call: TRBD1
j_call: TRBJ2-1
clone_size: -
v_call: TRBV5-1
cdr3_aa: CASSRLNRGAYNEQFF
cdr3_nt: TGCGCCAGCAGCCGCCTCAACAGGGGGGCCTACAATGAGCAGTTCTTC

d_call: TRBD2
j_call: TRBJ2-5
clone_size: -
v_call: TRBV5-1
cdr3_aa: CASRASGQETQYF
cdr3_nt: TGCGCCAGCAGGGCTAGCGGTCAAGAGACCCAGTACTTC

d_call: TRBD1
j_call: TRBJ1-1
clone_size: -
v_call: TRBV5-4
cdr3_aa: CASSPGQLRNTEAFF
cdr3_nt: TGTGCCAGCAGCCCGGGACAGTTGAGGAACACTGAAGCTTTCTTT

d_call: -
j_call: TRBJ2-1
clone_size: -
v_call: TRBV14
cdr3_aa: CASSRGPVEQFF
cdr3_nt: TGTGCCAGCAGCCGGGGCCCAGTTGAGCAGTTCTTC

d_call: TRBD2
j_call: TRBJ2-1
clone_size: -
v_call: TRBV2
cdr3_aa: CASSEGGLAAYNEQFF
cdr3_nt: TGTGCCAGCAGTGAAGGGGGACTAGCGGCCTACAATGAGCAGTTCTTC

d_call: -
j_call: TRBJ2-2
clone_size: -
v_call: TRBV9
cdr3_aa: CASSVGLSGELFF
cdr3_nt: TGTGCCAGCAGCGTGGGGCTGAGCGGGGAGCTGTTTTTT

d_call: -
j_call: TRBJ2-4
clone_size: -
v_call: TRBV28
cdr3_aa: CASSLRGLAKNIQYF
cdr3_nt: TGTGCCAGCAGTTTGCGGGGCTTGGCCAAAAACATTCAGTACTTC

d_call: TRBD1
j_call: TRBJ2-7
clone_size: -
v_call: TRBV19
cdr3_aa: CASQPGQGAYEQYF
cdr3_nt: TGTGCCAGTCAGCCGGGACAGGGGGCATACGAGCAGTACTTC

d_call: TRBD2
j_call: TRBJ2-5
clone_size: -
v_call: TRBV28
cdr3_aa: CASRFTGLAGEETQYF
cdr3_nt: TGTGCCAGCAGGTTTACGGGACTAGCGGGAGAAGAGACCCAGTACTTC

d_call: TRBD2
j_call: TRBJ2-1
clone_size: -
v_call: TRBV27
cdr3_aa: CASSVRTSGPYNEQFF
cdr3_nt: TGTGCCAGCAGTGTCCGGACTAGCGGGCCCTACAATGAGCAGTTCTTC

d_call: -
j_call: TRBJ2-7
clone_size: -
v_call: TRBV20-1
cdr3_aa: CSARDGRGQYF
cdr3_nt: TGCAGTGCTAGAGATGGGCGGGGGCAGTACTTC

d_call: -
j_call: TRBJ1-1
clone_size: once
v_call: TRBV28
cdr3_aa: CASSIQVTETFF
cdr3_nt: TGTGCCAGCAGTATCCAGGTTACTGAAACTTTCTTT